Listed below are T cell receptor beta chains from one sample, sequenced in a study of blood T cell repertoires in COVID-19. Sequencing used immunoSEQ multiplex PCR; TCRdb keeps in-frame clones, though not all of them. This sample yields approximately 240,000 clones, of which around 87% are seen a single time; roughly 6% belongs to the top ten. Sequenced material: PBMCs or T cells enriched from blood (not recorded which). The receptor set was obtained from a woman in her twenties or thirties with acute COVID-19. The CDR3 runs from the conserved cysteine through the conserved F or W. The order of the fields is J gene, V gene, clone size, D gene, CDR3 DNA, CDR3 protein. The D gene is left open where the match is weak. Clone size appears in some rows only: once, few, many, or a class for an expanded clone.

j_gene: TRBJ1-4; v_gene: TRBV28; abundance: .; d_gene: .; CDR3nt: TGTGCCAGCAGTCCCTGGAGAGGGTTCTTAACGGACCCTTCGGCTAATGAAAAACTGTTTTTT; CDR3aa: CASSPWRGFLTDPSANEKLFF
j_gene: TRBJ2-2; v_gene: TRBV5-1; abundance: .; d_gene: TRBD2; CDR3nt: TGCGCCAGCAGTCCGACGGGAGGTTACACCGGGGAGCTGTTTTTT; CDR3aa: CASSPTGGYTGELFF
j_gene: TRBJ2-2; v_gene: TRBV24-1; abundance: .; d_gene: .; CDR3nt: TGTGCCACCAGTGATCCGACTAGGGTGGGGAGCGAGCTGTTTTTT; CDR3aa: CATSDPTRVGSELFF
j_gene: TRBJ2-7; v_gene: TRBV19; abundance: once; d_gene: .; CDR3nt: TGTGCCAGTAGTATCGGGGTCGAGCAGTACTTC; CDR3aa: CASSIGVEQYF
j_gene: TRBJ2-5; v_gene: TRBV7-6; abundance: .; d_gene: .; CDR3nt: TGTGCCAGCAGCTTCAGCCAAGAGACCCAGTACTTC; CDR3aa: CASSFSQETQYF
j_gene: TRBJ2-7; v_gene: TRBV5-4; abundance: .; d_gene: TRBD2; CDR3nt: TGTGCCAGCAGCCGAAGCGGACTAGCGGGAGTTAGTGAGCAGTACTTC; CDR3aa: CASSRSGLAGVSEQYF
j_gene: TRBJ1-5; v_gene: TRBV2; abundance: few; d_gene: .; CDR3nt: TGTGCCAGCAGTTCCAACAGTCAGCCCCAGCATTTT; CDR3aa: CASSSNSQPQHF
j_gene: TRBJ2-3; v_gene: TRBV19; abundance: .; d_gene: TRBD2; CDR3nt: TGTGCCAGTAGTCTCATGGCGGGAGCAAGCACAGATACGCAGTATTTT; CDR3aa: CASSLMAGASTDTQYF
j_gene: TRBJ2-7; v_gene: TRBV6-2/TRBV6-3; abundance: .; d_gene: TRBD2; CDR3nt: TGTGCCAGCAGCCCCTCAAGCGGGAAGCGACGCTACGAGCAGTACTTC; CDR3aa: CASSPSSGKRRYEQYF
j_gene: TRBJ1-3; v_gene: TRBV4-1; abundance: .; d_gene: .; CDR3nt: TGCGCCAGCAGCCAAGGACACTCTGGAAACACCATATATTTT; CDR3aa: CASSQGHSGNTIYF